The 7 T cell receptor beta chains presented below share a single source sample, sequenced in a study of blood T cell repertoires in COVID-19. Sequencing was performed with immunoSEQ multiplex PCR; in TCRdb, only in-frame clones are kept and a portion is missing. Found here are roughly 60,000 clones, roughly nine tenths of them singletons; the top ten hold 10%. Sequenced material: peripheral blood. Source of these receptors: a human donor with acute or convalescent COVID-19. The donor label of this sample is uncertain.

The chain uses TRBV6-5 and TRBJ2-1; 10 nucleotides match TRBD2. The CDR3 totals 13 residues. V shed 6 bases, J shed 8 bases, and the junction held 4 bases outside the gene matches. CDR1 and CDR2 from the germline V gene are MNHEY and SVGAGI. Here the CDR3 DNA reads TGTGCCAGCAGCCGGAGCGGGAGGGATGAGCAGTTCTTC. This codes for CASSRSGRDEQFF.

The chain is built from TRBV4-1 and TRBJ2-3; D may be TRBD1 (6 bases). Per the germline V gene, CDR1 is MGHRA and CDR2 is YSYEKL. The CDR3 totals 15 residues. V lost 2 bases and J 4 bases, leaving 13 bases between the germline ends. CDR3 in amino acids: CASSQYRVRSDTQYF. The DNA for the CDR3 is TGCGCCAGCAGCCAATACAGGGTACGTTCAGATACGCAGTATTTT.

The chain couples TRBV24-1 to TRBJ1-5; TRBD1 matches 10 bases. The V and J ends lost 5 bases and 5 bases, in that order; junction bases with no gene match: 5. Germline CDR1 reads KGHDR; CDR2 reads SFDVKD. CDR3 length equals 15 residues. The CDR3 sequence: CATSGGTGEHQPQHF. The CDR3 DNA reads TGTGCCACCAGTGGTGGGACAGGGGAGCATCAGCCCCAGCATTTT.

This clone was recorded once. The chain is built from TRBV11-2 and TRBJ1-1, with D hard to call. Germline CDR1 SGHAT, CDR2 FQNNGV. This CDR3 is built from 14 residues. The germline V and J ends were trimmed by 0 bases and 8 bases, with 13 bases remaining between them. In nucleotides, the CDR3 is TGTGCCAGCAGCTTAGAGCGGCTTACCTCCGAAGCTTTCTTT. Amino acid sequence: CASSLERLTSEAFF.

The rearrangement joins TRBV18 to TRBJ2-7, with 7 bases fitting TRBD1. From germline, CDR1 is KGHSH and CDR2 LQKENI. This CDR3 has 13 amino acids. V lost 3 bases to trimming and J lost 4 bases; unmatched junction nucleotides: 3. CDR3 sequence: CASSPGTDYEQYF. The CDR3 DNA is TGTGCCAGCTCACCCGGGACAGATTACGAGCAGTACTTC.

For the CDR3, the DNA is TGTGCCAGCAGCGTCGATGTCTATACTACGGGAGAGCAGTACTTC. This translates into CASSVDVYTTGEQYF. V is TRBV9 and J is TRBJ2-7; a possible D gene is TRBD2 (5 bases). The CDR3 is 15 amino acids. V dropped 2 bases and J dropped 7 bases, with 19 bases sitting between them. Looked up from germline, CDR1 is SGDLS and CDR2 is YYNGEE.

This clone was counted only a few times. The genes are TRBV3-1 (or the pseudogene TRBV3-2) and TRBJ2-7; 12 bases align to TRBD2. From germline, CDR1 is LGHDT and CDR2 YNNKEL (reference sequence). The CDR3 covers 16 residues. J lost 0 bases, V lost 2 bases, and 2 bases had no gene match. The CDR3 DNA reads as TGTGCCAGCAGCCAACAGACTAGCGGGGGCTCCTACGAGCAGTACGTC. This sequence encodes CASSQQTSGGSYEQYV.